A selection of T cell receptor beta chains follows, all from one sample in a study of cytomegalovirus exposure and HLA in healthy donors. The table came from immunoSEQ multiplex PCR; TCRdb's copy has only in-frame clones and leaves some out. This sample has 150,000 to 200,000 clones, with roughly 77% found just once. Sequenced: PBMCs. Receptor source: a woman between 45 and 60 years old in good health and CMV-seronegative. Each CDR3 is given with its conserved first and last residue. D genes are given only for firm matches. Where a row states a size, it is once, few, many or the class of an expanded clone; other rows omit it.

TRBV4-3	-	TRBJ2-3	TRBD2	TGCGCCAGCAGCCAAGGGCCGGCTAGCGGGGGGGCCCGGGCAGATACGCAGTATTTT	CASSQGPASGGARADTQYF
TRBV27	-	TRBJ1-5	TRBD1	TGTGCCAGCAGCGTGACAGGGCCGGGCCTAGGGGGTCGCAATCAGCCCCAGCATTTT	CASSVTGPGLGGRNQPQHF
TRBV7-3	-	TRBJ2-1	TRBD2	TGTGCCAGCAGCTCGCTAGCGGGAGTTGAGCAGTTCTTC	CASSSLAGVEQFF
TRBV18	-	TRBJ2-2	-	TGTGCCAGCTCACCAACGGGGGTGAACACCGGGGAGCTGTTTTTT	CASSPTGVNTGELFF
TRBV6-6	-	TRBJ2-4	TRBD2	TGTGCCAGCAGTTACTCGCCGACTAGCGGGGGGGAGGGGTACTTC	CASSYSPTSGGEGYF
TRBV19	-	TRBJ1-2	-	TGTGCCAGTAGGCTTAAGGGGTTCGACTATGGCTACACCTTC	CASRLKGFDYGYTF
TRBV29-1	-	TRBJ2-1	TRBD2	TGCAGCGTTGAAGACCGTACGGGACTAGCGGCAAATGAGCAGTTCTTC	CSVEDRTGLAANEQFF
TRBV28	-	TRBJ1-5	TRBD1	TGTGCCAGCAGGGGGACAGGGGTTCAGCCCCAGCATTTT	CASRGTGVQPQHF
TRBV28	few	TRBJ1-2	TRBD1	TGTGCCAGCAGTCTAAGGACAGGTTTATATGGCTACACCTTC	CASSLRTGLYGYTF
TRBV13	-	TRBJ2-1	TRBD2	TGTGCCAGCAATCAGCGGGAGAGGAATGAGCAGTTCTTC	CASNQRERNEQFF
TRBV15	-	TRBJ1-1	-	TGTGCCACCAGCGCCCGGACAGTCGCCACTGAAGCTTTCTTT	CATSARTVATEAFF
TRBV11-3	-	TRBJ2-3	-	TGTGCCAGCAGCTTACAAGCGGATACGCAGTATTTT	CASSLQADTQYF